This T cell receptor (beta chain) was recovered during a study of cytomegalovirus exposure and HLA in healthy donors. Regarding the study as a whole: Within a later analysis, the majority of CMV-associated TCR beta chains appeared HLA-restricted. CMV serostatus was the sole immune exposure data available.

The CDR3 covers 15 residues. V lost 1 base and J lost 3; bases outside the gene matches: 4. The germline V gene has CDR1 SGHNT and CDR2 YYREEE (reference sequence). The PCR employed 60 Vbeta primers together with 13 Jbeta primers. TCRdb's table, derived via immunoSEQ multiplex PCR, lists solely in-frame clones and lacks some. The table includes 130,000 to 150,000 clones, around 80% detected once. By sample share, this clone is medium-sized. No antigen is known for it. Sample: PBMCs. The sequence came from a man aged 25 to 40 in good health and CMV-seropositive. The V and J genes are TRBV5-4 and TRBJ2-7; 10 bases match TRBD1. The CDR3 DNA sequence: TGTGCCAGCAGCTTGAGGGGACAGGGGCACTACGAGCAGTACTTC. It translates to CASSLRGQGHYEQYF.